This T cell receptor (beta chain) was retrieved from a study of response to subunit inactivated influenza vaccine. In TCRdb, the RT-PCR reads were re-called with MiXCR into one record per CDR3 protein. The sample has hundreds of thousands of distinct CDR3 sequences; approximately 10% are singletons. Germline V gene data show CDR1 as SGHTA and CDR2 as FQGNSA. CDR3 length equals 13 residues. The V gene lost 7 bases and the J gene lost 3 bases, with 11 bases spanning the gap. Another study also made use of these data, one on T cells expressing NK-cell markers. That work states: A 5'RACE template switching approach incorporating UMIs was used to make TCR beta cDNA. One of eight sequenced donors was HCMV-seronegative; the other seven were seropositive.

The origin of this receptor is a man aged 50 to 60 who received an inactivated influenza vaccine. This specimen consisted of PBMCs from blood, obtained on the day of vaccination. This chain links TRBV7-2 with TRBJ2-3; D uncertain. This CDR3 reads CASKLRVTDTQYF. The CDR3 bases are TGTGCCAGCAAGCTTAGGGTGACAGATACGCAGTATTTT.